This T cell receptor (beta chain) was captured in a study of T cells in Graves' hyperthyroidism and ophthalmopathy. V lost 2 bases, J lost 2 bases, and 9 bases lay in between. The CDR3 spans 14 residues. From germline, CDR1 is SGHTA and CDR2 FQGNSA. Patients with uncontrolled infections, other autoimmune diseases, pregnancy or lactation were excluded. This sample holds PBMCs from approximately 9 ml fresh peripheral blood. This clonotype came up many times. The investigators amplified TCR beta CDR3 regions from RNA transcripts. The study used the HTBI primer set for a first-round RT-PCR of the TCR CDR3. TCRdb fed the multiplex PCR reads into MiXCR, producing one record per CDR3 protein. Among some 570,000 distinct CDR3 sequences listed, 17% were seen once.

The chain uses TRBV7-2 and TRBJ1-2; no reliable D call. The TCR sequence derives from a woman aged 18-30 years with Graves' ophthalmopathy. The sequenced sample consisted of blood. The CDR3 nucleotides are TGTGCCAGCAGCTTACAGGCCAACAACTATGGCTACACCTTC. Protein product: CASSLQANNYGYTF.